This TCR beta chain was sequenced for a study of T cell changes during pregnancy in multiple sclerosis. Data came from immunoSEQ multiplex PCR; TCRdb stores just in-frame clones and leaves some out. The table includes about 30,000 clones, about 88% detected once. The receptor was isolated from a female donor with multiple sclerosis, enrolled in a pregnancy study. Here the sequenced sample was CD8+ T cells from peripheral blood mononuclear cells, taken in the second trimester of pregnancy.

The CDR3 spells CASSTGIGDYGYTF. CDR3 DNA sequence: TGTGCCAGCAGCACAGGGATTGGTGACTATGGCTACACCTTC. V and J are TRBV7-3 and TRBJ1-2; D possibly corresponds to TRBD1 (6 bases). The CDR3 covers 14 residues. Between the trimmed V and J ends, which lost 5 bases and 3 bases, there was a span of 13 bases. Germline V gene lookup returns CDR1 SGHTA and CDR2 FQGTGA.